This T cell receptor (beta chain) was documented in a study of Tregs in tolerant kidney transplant recipients. Trimming shortened V by 6 bases and J by 0 bases, and 6 bases separated the two germline ends. The CDR3 contains 13 residues. The germline V gene has CDR1 SGHRS and CDR2 YFSETQ. Profiled with immunoSEQ multiplex PCR; TCRdb holds only in-frame clones, not every one. The sample includes some 110,000 clones, roughly 92% of them seen just once. Source material: CD4+ T cells from blood. The receptor was derived from a human donor in good health. The chain couples TRBV5-1 to TRBJ2-2; D unclear. CDR3 protein: CASKATNTGELFF. CDR3 nucleotides: TGCGCCAGCAAAGCAACGAACACCGGGGAGCTGTTTTTT.